The entry that follows covers one T cell receptor (beta chain) sequence. The germline CDR1 and CDR2 sequences are SSHAT and FNYEAQ (reference sequence). Trimming cost V 2 bases and J 5 bases, with 2 bases left between them. CDR3 length equals 11 residues. This entry belongs to a study of graft-versus-host responses after intestinal transplantation. The repertoire was sequenced with immunoSEQ multiplex PCR; TCRdb's copy has only in-frame clones and lacks some. The repertoire holds about 21,000 clones, with around 92% as singletons. This sequence originates from a human patient who received an intestinal transplant, so some T cells may come from the graft donor. The material was PBMCs, obtained around 270 days after intestinal transplant. The chain recombines TRBV7-7 with TRBJ2-3; D unclear. In DNA, the CDR3 is TGTGCCAGCAGCTTAAAAGATACGCAGTATTTT. Translation: CASSLKDTQYF.